Presented here are 18 T cell receptor beta chains from one specimen sequenced in a study of response to subunit inactivated influenza vaccine. Each CDR3 protein is one row after TCRdb ran MiXCR on the RT-PCR reads. The sample holds 250,000 to 350,000 distinct CDR3 sequences; approximately 23% are singletons and the top ten take around a tenth. This specimen was PBMCs from blood, taken approximately 20 months after vaccination. These receptors were obtained from a man in his fifties or sixties who received an inactivated influenza vaccine.

This sequence joins TRBV12-3 or TRBV12-4 and TRBJ1-6, with a tentative D call TRBD1 (6 bases). V shed 3 bases and J shed 7 bases, with 13 bases lying between them. The CDR3 runs to 15 residues. The CDR3 nucleotides are TGTGCCAGCAGTTTCTGGCAGGGGCAAAATTCACCCCTCCACTTT. Translating it yields CASSFWQGQNSPLHF.

The chain couples TRBV11-2 to TRBJ2-7, with TRBD2 matching over 9 bases. The CDR3 spans 16 residues. V gave up 4 bases and J gave up 2 bases; unmatched junction bases: 9. Germline loops: CDR1 SGHAT, CDR2 FQNNGV. The CDR3 sequence: CASSYRVGGGAYEQYF. In nucleotides, the CDR3 is TGTGCCAGCAGCTACCGGGTTGGCGGGGGGGCCTACGAGCAGTACTTC.

This clonotype has just a few counts. For the CDR3, the DNA is TGTGCCAGCAGCTTAGACTCTGCGGGAGAAAGGACAGATACGCAGTATTTT. This translates into CASSLDSAGERTDTQYF. The chain carries TRBV11-3 and TRBJ2-3; TRBD2 matches 7 bases. CDR1 SGHNT and CDR2 YENEEA come from the germline V gene. The CDR3 is 17 residues long. J was trimmed by 3 bases and V by 0 bases; bases with no gene match: 9.

The gene calls are TRBV6-2 or TRBV6-3 and TRBJ2-5, with D unclear. Trimming removed 2 bases at V and 4 bases at J, with 11 bases between. Germline V CDR1 and CDR2: MNHEY, SVGEGT. The length of the CDR3 is 14 residues. The CDR3 here is CASSYGSLGETQYF. CDR3 bases: TGTGCCAGCAGTTACGGGTCGTTGGGAGAGACCCAGTACTTC.

The chain is built from TRBV7-2 and TRBJ1-5; TRBD1 might be the D (6 bases). The germline V gene has CDR1 SGHTA and CDR2 FQGNSA. The V end was cut by 3 bases, the J end by 9 bases, with 12 bases between. The length of the CDR3 is 13 residues. Here the CDR3 reads CASSFGGPGPQHF. CDR3 DNA sequence: TGTGCCAGCAGCTTCGGGGGCCCAGGGCCCCAGCATTTT.

Ten or more counts support this clonotype. This chain uses TRBV7-9 with TRBJ1-1; 7 bases match TRBD1. V gave up 5 bases and J gave up 6 bases; unmatched junction bases: 6. Germline V lookup: CDR1 SEHNR, CDR2 FQNEAQ (reference sequence). The CDR3 spans 13 residues. DNA for the CDR3: TGTGCCAGCAGCGCAGACAGGGCTTCTGAAGCTTTCTTT. Protein: CASSADRASEAFF.

CDR3 residues: CSVEKGQGWGEQFF. CDR3 bases: TGCAGCGTTGAAAAGGGGCAGGGGTGGGGTGAGCAGTTCTTC. This rearrangement joins TRBV29-1 to TRBJ2-1, with D tentatively TRBD1 (6 bases). The ends were cut back, 2 bases at V and 9 bases at J, with 17 bases in the middle. Germline assignment: CDR1 SQVTM and CDR2 ANQGSEA. The CDR3 runs 14 residues.

In its sample, this clonotype was seen once. The chain joins TRBV6-2 or TRBV6-3 to TRBJ2-3; 9 bases are a match to TRBD2. The ends lost 8 bases at V and 2 bases at J; junction bases unmatched: 8. CDR1 is MNHEY, CDR2 SVGEGT, per germline. The CDR3 runs to 15 residues. The DNA of the CDR3 is TGTGCCAGCCCCTTCTTAGCGGGAGACACAGATACGCAGTATTTT. Amino acids: CASPFLAGDTDTQYF.

The chain's CDR3 is CASSPPGQAYEQYF. CDR3 bases: TGTGCCAGCAGCCCGCCGGGACAGGCCTACGAGCAGTACTTC. This chain joins TRBV5-6 and TRBJ2-7; 8 bases agree with TRBD1. V lost 4 bases and J lost 2; bases outside the gene matches: 5. This CDR3 is built from 14 residues. The germline gives CDR1 SGHDT, CDR2 YYEEEE.

This clonotype appeared a few times. The CDR3 DNA reads TGCGCCAGCAGCCGAGACAGACAGGGGGGGAACACTGAAGCTTTCTTT. This sequence encodes CASSRDRQGGNTEAFF. The J gene is TRBJ1-1, the V gene TRBV4-1; 9 nucleotides align to TRBD1. Germline loops: CDR1 MGHRA, CDR2 YSYEKL. The CDR3 sequence is 16 residues long. The V segment lost 4 bases and the J segment 1 base; nucleotides outside the gene matches: 7.

This clonotype came up a few times. J is TRBJ2-1 and V is TRBV12-3 or TRBV12-4; no definite D call. V dropped 3 bases and J dropped 9 bases, with 9 bases sitting between them. The CDR3 has 12 residues. The CDR3 sequence is CASSFIGTEQFF. CDR3 coding DNA: TGTGCCAGCAGTTTTATTGGCACTGAGCAGTTCTTC.

This clonotype was seen a few times. The chain joins TRBV29-1 to TRBJ1-2, with no clear D. V dropped 3 bases and J dropped 4 bases, with 9 bases sitting between them. This CDR3 region has 12 residues. Germline CDR1 is SQVTM and CDR2 is ANQGSEA. The DNA of the CDR3 is TGCAGCGTTGATGGGGTTACCTATGGCTACACCTTC. Protein: CSVDGVTYGYTF.

The chain carries TRBV4-1 and TRBJ1-2; D is unclear. This CDR3 has 15 amino acids. Germline V gene sequence: CDR1 MGHRA, CDR2 YSYEKL. The germline V and J ends were trimmed by 4 bases and 6 bases, with 18 bases remaining between them. CDR3 region: CASSPLGLPGDGYTF. CDR3 DNA: TGCGCCAGCAGCCCTCTCGGTCTCCCTGGGGATGGCTACACCTTC.

The rearrangement uses TRBV7-8 and TRBJ2-7, with 9 nucleotides matching TRBD2. Germline CDR1 reads SGHVS; CDR2 reads FQNEAQ. The trim removed 1 base at V and 6 bases at J, leaving 1 base unmatched. This CDR3 has 13 amino acids. Here the CDR3 reads CASSLGTSVEQYF. Written as DNA, the CDR3 is TGTGCCAGCAGCTTAGGGACTAGCGTCGAGCAGTACTTC.

This clonotype turned up a few times. This chain uses TRBV11-2 with TRBJ2-1; TRBD2 matches 8 bases. Germline CDR1 SGHAT, CDR2 FQNNGV. Trimming took 0 bases from V and 4 from J; bases not matched to a gene: 2. The CDR3 extends over 15 amino acids. This CDR3 is CASSLEGTRYNEQFF. As DNA, the CDR3 is TGTGCCAGCAGCTTAGAGGGGACTAGATACAATGAGCAGTTCTTC.

V usage is TRBV9 and J usage is TRBJ1-6, with D hard to call. Trimming left V 0 bases short and J 7 bases short, with 8 bases between. The germline gives CDR1 SGDLS, CDR2 YYNGEE. The CDR3 is made up of 14 amino acids. CDR3 bases: TGTGCCAGCAGCGTAGCAGACCCCAATTCACCCCTCCACTTT. This gives the protein CASSVADPNSPLHF.

This clonotype was detected a few times. This rearrangement joins TRBV15 to TRBJ1-5; D remains unclear. Per germline, CDR1 LNHNV and CDR2 YYDKDF (reference sequence). V was pared by 3 bases and J by 4 bases, with 10 bases between. The CDR3 length is 14 residues. CDR3 amino acids: CATSSYLANQPQHF. The CDR3 nucleotides are TGTGCCACCAGCAGCTATCTCGCGAATCAGCCCCAGCATTTT.

This clonotype showed up just a few times. The rearrangement joins TRBV5-1 to TRBJ1-6, with D possibly TRBD1 on 6 matching bases. CDR3 length: 15 residues. CDR1 is SGHRS and CDR2 is YFSETQ in the germline V gene. V lost 4 bases and J lost 8, with 16 bases in between. The CDR3 DNA reads as TGCGCCAGCAGCCAAACAGGGAGGGGAGATTCACCCCTCCACTTT. Its protein product is CASSQTGRGDSPLHF.